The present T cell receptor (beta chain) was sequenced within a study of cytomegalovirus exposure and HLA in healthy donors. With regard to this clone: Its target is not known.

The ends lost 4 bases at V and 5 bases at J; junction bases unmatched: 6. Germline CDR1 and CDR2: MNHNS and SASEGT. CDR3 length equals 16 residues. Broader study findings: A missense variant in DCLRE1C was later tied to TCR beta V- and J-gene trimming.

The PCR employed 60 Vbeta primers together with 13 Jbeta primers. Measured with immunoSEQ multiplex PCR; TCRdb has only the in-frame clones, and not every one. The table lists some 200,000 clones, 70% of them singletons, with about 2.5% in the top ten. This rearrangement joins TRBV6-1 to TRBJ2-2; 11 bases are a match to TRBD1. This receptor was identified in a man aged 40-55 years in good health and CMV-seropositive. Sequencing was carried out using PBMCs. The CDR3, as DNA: TGTGCCAGCAGTGTCGGACAGGGGGCTAAAACCGGGGAGCTGTTTTTT. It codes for CASSVGQGAKTGELFF.